These 10 T cell receptor beta chains originate from one sample sequenced in a study of a mutant IDH1 vaccine in newly diagnosed glioma. Some clones are missing from TCRdb's copy, which holds only in-frame ones; the method was immunoSEQ multiplex PCR. The data hold approximately 58,000 clones, with roughly 87% observed a single time. Time point indicated: week 47, end of study. The study gave 300 ug of mutant IDH1 20-mer peptide per vaccine dose, with topical imiquimod. Their antigens remain unidentified. The sample was PBMCs, taken from a glioma patient whose treatment included an IDH1 peptide vaccine. The receptors were gathered from a man younger than 45 with glioma.

V usage is TRBV10-2 and J usage is TRBJ1-5, with a possible D match to TRBD1 (6 bases). The V end lost 7 bases, the J end lost 4 bases, and 14 bases lay between the germline ends. Germline CDR1 is WSHSY and CDR2 is SAAADI. The CDR3 runs to 14 residues. The CDR3 region is CASTGQGLNQPQHF. The DNA for the CDR3 is TGCGCCAGCACGGGACAAGGTCTAAATCAGCCCCAGCATTTT.

The rearrangement links TRBV4-1 to TRBJ2-7, with 9 bases identical to TRBD1. Germline CDR1 reads MGHRA; CDR2 reads YSYEKL. CDR3 size: 15 residues. Trimming at V came to 0 bases and at J to 3 bases, leaving 3 bases not matched to a gene. CDR3 sequence (DNA): TGCGCCAGCAGCCAAGATGGACAGGGGTTCTACGAGCAGTACTTC. Translation gives CASSQDGQGFYEQYF.

The chain links TRBV5-7 to TRBJ2-7; 7 nucleotides agree with TRBD2. TRBV5-7 is identified as an open reading frame with a role that is uncertain. The CDR3 loop spans 16 amino acids. With V trimmed by 0 bases and J by 2 bases, 8 bases remained unmatched. The CDR3 region has the DNA TGTGCCAGCAGCTTGGTTCCGGGGGGACTAACCTACGAGCAGTACTTC. Its protein is CASSLVPGGLTYEQYF.

This chain connects TRBV13 to TRBJ2-5; D unclear. The V and J ends lost 6 bases and 2 bases respectively, with 13 bases between them. Per the germline V gene, CDR1 is PRHDT and CDR2 is FYEKMQ (reference sequence). The CDR3 contains 14 residues. The CDR3 protein is CASRRRKSQETQYF. The CDR3, as DNA: TGTGCCAGCAGGAGGCGGAAATCACAAGAGACCCAGTACTTC.

This clone was found a few times. The CDR3 sequence is CASSSDRDNQPQHF. The CDR3 DNA reads as TGTGCCAGCAGCTCCGACAGGGACAACCAGCCCCAGCATTTT. The chain recombines TRBV7-9 with TRBJ1-5; TRBD1 agrees at 7 bases. Per germline, CDR1 SEHNR and CDR2 FQNEAQ (reference sequence). This CDR3 contains 14 residues. V was clipped by 4 bases and J by 7 bases; unmatched bases: 7.

The table lists this clone with a count of one. The chain recombines TRBV14 with TRBJ2-7; 7 bases fit TRBD1. The germline CDR1 and CDR2 sequences are SGHDN and FVKESK. V shed 3 bases and J 6 bases; nucleotides not matched to a gene: 20. This CDR3 has 18 residues. DNA of the CDR3: TGTGCCAGCAGCCATGCGTCTTACAAGGGACAGAAGACTGTCGAGCAGTACTTC. Translated: CASSHASYKGQKTVEQYF.

The chain joins TRBV5-1 to TRBJ2-3; no definite D call. Deletions cut 0 bases from V and 6 bases from J, with 8 bases between. The V gene's germline CDR1 is SGHRS and CDR2 YFSETQ. This CDR3 has 13 residues. CDR3 amino acids: CASSLAPRDTQYF. CDR3 nucleotides: TGCGCCAGCAGCTTGGCCCCCCGGGATACGCAGTATTTT.

The rearrangement joins TRBV14 to TRBJ2-1, with D tentatively TRBD1 (6 bases). Trimming took off 6 bases at V and 12 bases at J, with 15 bases between the two ends. Germline lookup yields CDR1 SGHDN and CDR2 FVKESK. The CDR3 loop spans 12 amino acids. In DNA form, the CDR3 reads TGTGCCAGCAGTCAGAAGGGGGTCGGGCAGTTCTTC. This codes for CASSQKGVGQFF.

The chain employs TRBV25-1 and TRBJ2-7; D is uncertain. Germline CDR1 and CDR2: MGHDK and SYGVNS. This CDR3 has 15 amino acids. The V gene lost 3 bases and the J gene lost 2 bases, with 14 bases spanning the gap. The CDR3, as DNA: TGTGCCAGCAGTGATCCCTCTGGCAGAACCTACGAGCAGTACTTC. It yields the protein CASSDPSGRTYEQYF.

This chain connects TRBV7-9 to TRBJ1-4; D is uncertain. The CDR3 totals 16 residues. The germline V gene has CDR1 SEHNR and CDR2 FQNEAQ (reference sequence). V gave up 2 bases and J gave up 5 bases, with 15 bases separating them. The CDR3: CASSLSLGVSNEKLFF. The CDR3 bases are TGTGCCAGCAGCTTATCTCTTGGGGTATCGAATGAAAAACTGTTTTTT.